Following are 17 T cell receptor beta chains from one sample sequenced in a study of T cell changes during pregnancy in multiple sclerosis. Clones were read by immunoSEQ multiplex PCR, and TCRdb kept only the in-frame ones, dropping some. The sample carries some 100,000 clones, around 92% recorded once. Sequences were derived from peripheral blood, sampled after pregnancy. These receptor sequences come from a female donor with multiple sclerosis, enrolled in a pregnancy study.

This clone appeared once. V is TRBV6-6 and J is TRBJ1-5; D not resolved. The V and J ends lost 5 bases and 0 bases respectively, with 5 bases between them. This CDR3 spans 13 amino acids. Germline-derived CDR1 and CDR2 are MNHNY and SVGAGI (reference sequence). In DNA, the CDR3 is TGTGCCAGCAGTCTATCTAGCAATCAGCCCCAGCATTTT. This sequence encodes CASSLSSNQPQHF.

The count of this clone is one. This chain's CDR3 is CASSLELKGDAFF. CDR3 sequence (DNA): TGCGCCAGCAGCTTGGAACTAAAGGGGGACGCTTTCTTT. V is TRBV5-1 and J is TRBJ1-1, with D possibly TRBD1 on 6 matching bases. This CDR3 region has 13 residues. Germline values: CDR1 SGHRS, CDR2 YFSETQ. Trimming removed 0 bases from V and 11 bases from J, with 14 bases in between. The full variable domain, in which reference TRBV5-1 and TRBJ1-1 provide the parts outside the CDR3, is KAGVTQTPRYLIKTRGQQVTLSCSPISGHRSVSWYQQTPGQGLQFLFEYFSETQRNKGNFPGRFSGRQFSNSRSEMNVSTLELGDSALYLCASSLELKGDAFFGQGTRLTVV.

The V gene is TRBV6-5, the J gene TRBJ2-3; D unresolved. Per germline, CDR1 MNHEY and CDR2 SVGAGI. Deletions cut 2 bases from V and 5 bases from J, with 8 bases between. The CDR3 is made up of 13 amino acids. CDR3 residues: CASSYTYLDTQYF. The DNA of the CDR3 is TGTGCCAGCAGTTACACCTACTTAGATACGCAGTATTTT.

The rearrangement uses TRBV7-9 and TRBJ1-4; possibly TRBD1 for D (6 bases). Germline values: CDR1 SEHNR, CDR2 FQNEAQ (reference sequence). The CDR3 consists of 16 residues. The ends were cut back, 6 bases at V and 5 bases at J, with 19 bases in the middle. This chain's CDR3 is CASSTPPGQPNEKLFF. In DNA, the CDR3 is TGTGCCAGCAGTACACCTCCGGGACAACCCAATGAAAAACTGTTTTTT.

Only one count was recorded for this clone. The J gene is TRBJ2-2, the V gene TRBV7-9; D not certain. Germline assignment: CDR1 SEHNR and CDR2 FQNEAQ (reference sequence). V lost 5 bases, J lost 7 bases, and 8 bases lay in between. CDR3 size: 12 residues. The CDR3 spells CASSPPGGELFF. CDR3 DNA: TGTGCCAGCAGCCCCCCCGGCGGGGAGCTGTTTTTT.

This chain links TRBV29-1 with TRBJ2-2; D not resolved. Germline CDR1 reads SQVTM; CDR2 reads ANQGSEA. Trimming stripped 8 bases from V and 6 bases from J, with 10 bases between. The CDR3 spans 11 residues. The CDR3 here is CSFRVAGELFF. Written as DNA, the CDR3 is TGCAGCTTCCGGGTGGCCGGGGAGCTGTTTTTT.

This clone was detected only once. This chain links TRBV2 with TRBJ2-7; no definite D call. CDR3 length: 12 residues. Trimming stripped 2 bases from V and 2 bases from J, with 4 bases between. Germline assignment: CDR1 SNHLY and CDR2 FYNNEI. The CDR3 sequence is CASSETPYEQYF. CDR3 sequence (DNA): TGTGCCAGCAGTGAAACACCCTACGAGCAGTACTTC.

The rearrangement joins TRBV27 to TRBJ1-6; the D gene is possibly TRBD1 (6 bases). This CDR3 spans 15 amino acids. Germline V gene lookup returns CDR1 MNHEY and CDR2 SMNVEV (reference sequence). V lost 4 bases and J lost 0, with 7 bases in between. This chain's CDR3 is CASSSDSSYNSPLHF. CDR3 nucleotide sequence: TGTGCCAGCAGTTCGGACAGCTCCTATAATTCACCCCTCCACTTT.

The chain has TRBV4-1 and TRBJ1-2; maybe TRBD1 (6 bases). Deletions cut 5 bases from V and 2 bases from J, with 15 bases between. The CDR3 spans 15 residues. In germline, CDR1 is MGHRA, CDR2 YSYEKL. The CDR3 region is CASSTRQADNYGYTF. The CDR3 region has the DNA TGCGCCAGCAGCACCCGACAGGCCGACAACTATGGCTACACCTTC.

This sequence joins TRBV10-3 and TRBJ2-5; TRBD1 matches at 8 bases. Germline values: CDR1 ENHRY, CDR2 SYGVKD. V trimming: 10 bases; J trimming: 5 bases; junction bases outside the gene matches: 6. This CDR3 has 12 residues. In nucleotides, the CDR3 is TGTGCCACTGGACAGGGTGGGGAGACCCAGTACTTC. Translating gives CATGQGGETQYF.

This chain connects TRBV25-1 to TRBJ2-1, with 7 bases fitting TRBD1. There are 14 residues in the CDR3. Trimming at V came to 6 bases and at J to 3 bases, leaving 5 bases not matched to a gene. Germline V gene lookup returns CDR1 MGHDK and CDR2 SYGVNS. CDR3 sequence: CASRSDRIYNEQFF. CDR3 DNA sequence: TGTGCCAGCAGATCGGACAGGATCTACAATGAGCAGTTCTTC.

This rearrangement joins TRBV7-2 to TRBJ2-1, with 9 bases matching TRBD2. Germline V gives CDR1 SGHTA, CDR2 FQGNSA. V trimming: 4 bases; J trimming: 5 bases; junction bases outside the gene matches: 3. The CDR3 is made up of 14 amino acids. The CDR3 region is CASSSLAGHNEQFF. The CDR3 nucleotides read TGTGCCAGCAGCTCCCTAGCGGGGCACAATGAGCAGTTCTTC.

The genes are TRBV10-3 and TRBJ1-1; 9 bases line up with TRBD1. From germline, CDR1 is ENHRY and CDR2 SYGVKD. With 4 bases clipped from V and 7 bases from J, the junction kept 7 bases outside the gene matches. The CDR3 covers 14 residues. The CDR3 loop is CAISGGQGNIEAFF. DNA of the CDR3: TGTGCCATCAGTGGGGGACAGGGCAATATTGAAGCTTTCTTT.

This clone has only one observation. The rearrangement uses TRBV4-1 and TRBJ1-1; D unresolved. V lost 4 bases and J 3 bases, leaving 6 bases between the germline ends. The germline V gene encodes CDR1 MGHRA and CDR2 YSYEKL. This CDR3 is 12 amino acids long. The CDR3 protein is CASSLQDTEAFF. CDR3 in DNA: TGCGCCAGCAGCCTCCAGGACACTGAAGCTTTCTTT.

The V call is TRBV30, the J call TRBJ1-1; perhaps TRBD1 as D (5 bases). The V and J ends lost 4 bases and 8 bases respectively, with 20 bases between them. CDR1 and CDR2 (germline): GTSNPN, SVGIG (reference sequence). The CDR3 totals 14 residues. CDR3 sequence reads: CAWMPPGSRTEAFF. DNA of the CDR3: TGTGCCTGGATGCCTCCCGGGTCGAGGACAGAAGCTTTCTTT.

This clone was counted once. This chain links TRBV5-5 with TRBJ2-3; TRBD2 matches at 11 bases. Germline V gives CDR1 SGHKS, CDR2 YYEKEE (reference sequence). The junction had 8 bases not matched to a gene; V was cut back by 5 bases and J by 0 bases. The CDR3 has 17 amino acids. CDR3 nucleotides: TGTGCCAGCAGTTGGGCTAGCGGGGGGTCTAGCACAGATACGCAGTATTTT. As protein: CASSWASGGSSTDTQYF.

CDR3 bases: TGTGCCAGCAGTGCCAGGGACAGGGGGCAGAACCACTTT. This gives the protein CASSARDRGQNHF. V and J are TRBV6-5 and TRBJ1-6; 12 bases align to TRBD1. Trimming cost V 5 bases and J 18 bases; bases outside gene matches: 8. The CDR3 sequence is 13 residues long. The germline V gene has CDR1 MNHEY and CDR2 SVGAGI.